Reported below is one T cell receptor beta chain. Its target is unknown. Treatment noted: oral pan-JAK inhibitor, 5-10 mg twice daily. The data stem from a study of CD8+ T cells in alopecia areata. Sequencing templates came from extracted RNA that was reverse transcribed into cDNA. Profiling relied on immunoSEQ multiplex PCR, and the TCRdb table lists in-frame clones only, not all of them. The repertoire holds fewer than 250,000 clones, with about 40% as singletons. Trimming removed 3 bases at V and 2 bases at J, with 9 bases between. This CDR3 region has 15 residues. The V gene's germline CDR1 is SGHRS and CDR2 YFSETQ. General study points: In lesional scalp, particularly from alopecia totalis/universalis, clonality was higher than in normal scalp.

The chain employs TRBV5-1 and TRBJ2-6; D is unclear. Sequences were derived from CD4+ T cells sorted from blood, sampled at approximately week 36, from a patient treated with tofacitinib. The clonotype originates from a human donor with alopecia areata. The CDR3 DNA reads as TGCGCCAGCAGCTCCCCCAGCGCTGGGGCCAACGTCCTGACTTTC. The encoded protein is CASSSPSAGANVLTF.